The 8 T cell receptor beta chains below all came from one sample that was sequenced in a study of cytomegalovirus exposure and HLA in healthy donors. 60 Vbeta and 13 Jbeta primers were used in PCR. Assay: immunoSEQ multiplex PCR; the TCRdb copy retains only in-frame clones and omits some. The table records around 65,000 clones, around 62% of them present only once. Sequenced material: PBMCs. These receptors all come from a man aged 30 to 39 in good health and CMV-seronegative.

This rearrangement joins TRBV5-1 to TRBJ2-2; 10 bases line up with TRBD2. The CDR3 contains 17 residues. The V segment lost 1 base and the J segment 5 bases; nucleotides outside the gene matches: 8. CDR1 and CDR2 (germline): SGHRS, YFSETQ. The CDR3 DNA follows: TGCGCCAGCAGCTTGAGGGTCCTAGCGGGGGATACCGGGGAGCTGTTTTTT. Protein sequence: CASSLRVLAGDTGELFF.

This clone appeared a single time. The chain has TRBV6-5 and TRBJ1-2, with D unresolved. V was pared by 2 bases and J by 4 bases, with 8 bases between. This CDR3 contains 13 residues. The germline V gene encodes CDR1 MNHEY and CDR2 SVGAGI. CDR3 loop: CASSYAGVYGYTF. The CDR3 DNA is TGTGCCAGCAGTTACGCCGGGGTCTATGGCTACACCTTC.

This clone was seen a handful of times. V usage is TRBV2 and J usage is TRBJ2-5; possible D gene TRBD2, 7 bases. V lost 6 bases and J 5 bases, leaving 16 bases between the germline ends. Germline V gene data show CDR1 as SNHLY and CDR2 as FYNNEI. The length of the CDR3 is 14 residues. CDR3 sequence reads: CASRREQGGETQYF. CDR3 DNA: TGTGCCAGCAGGCGAGAACAGGGAGGGGAGACCCAGTACTTC.

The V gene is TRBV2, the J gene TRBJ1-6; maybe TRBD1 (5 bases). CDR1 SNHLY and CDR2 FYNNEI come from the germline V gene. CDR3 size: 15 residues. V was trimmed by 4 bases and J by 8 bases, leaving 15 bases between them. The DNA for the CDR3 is TGTGCCAGCAGTGTGGGGGGACGTACGGATTCACCCCTCCACTTT. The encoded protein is CASSVGGRTDSPLHF.

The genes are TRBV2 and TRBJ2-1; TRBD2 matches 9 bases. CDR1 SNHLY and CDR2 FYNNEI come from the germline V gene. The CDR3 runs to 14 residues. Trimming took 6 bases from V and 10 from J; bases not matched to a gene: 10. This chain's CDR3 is CASRMLTSGPEQFF. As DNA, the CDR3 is TGTGCCAGCAGGATGTTGACTAGCGGCCCCGAGCAGTTCTTC.

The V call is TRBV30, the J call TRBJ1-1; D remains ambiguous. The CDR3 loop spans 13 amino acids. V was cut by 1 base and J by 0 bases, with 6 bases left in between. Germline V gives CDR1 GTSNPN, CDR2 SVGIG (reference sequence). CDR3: CAWSELMNTEAFF. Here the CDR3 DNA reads TGTGCCTGGAGTGAGCTTATGAACACTGAAGCTTTCTTT.

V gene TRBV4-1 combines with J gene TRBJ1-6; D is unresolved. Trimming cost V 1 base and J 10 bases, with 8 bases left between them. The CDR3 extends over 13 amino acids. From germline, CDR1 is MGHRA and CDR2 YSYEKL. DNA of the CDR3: TGCGCCAGCAGCCAAGTTTCGGAGTCACCCCTCCACTTT. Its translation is CASSQVSESPLHF.

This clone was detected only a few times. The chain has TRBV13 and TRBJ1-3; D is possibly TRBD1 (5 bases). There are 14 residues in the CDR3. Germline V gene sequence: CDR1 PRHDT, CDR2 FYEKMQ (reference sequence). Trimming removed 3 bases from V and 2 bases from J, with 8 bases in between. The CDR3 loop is CASSFRDTGNTIYF. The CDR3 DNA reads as TGTGCCAGCAGCTTCAGGGATACTGGAAACACCATATATTTT.